This T cell receptor (beta chain) was obtained from a study of T cells in Graves' hyperthyroidism and ophthalmopathy. General study findings and limits: Most clonotypes expanded in thyroid above 0.001 were likewise present in blood.

Each person with ophthalmopathy scored at least 3 on the Clinical Activity Score, reached NOSPECS grade 4 or higher, and had been ill under 3 months. Diagnostic decisions used clinical symptoms, serum thyroxine and TRAb, thyroid ultrasound and orbital computed tomography. Fresh peripheral blood, around 10 ml, yielded the PBMCs. Researchers amplified the TCR beta CDR3 regions from RNA transcripts. RT-PCR in the first round (using the HTBI primer set) targeted the TCR CDR3. From the multiplex PCR reads, TCRdb called clonotypes with MiXCR, one entry per CDR3 protein. The sample has over 250,000 distinct CDR3 sequences; about 18% are singletons. This clonotype was seen a few times. The antigen remains undetermined. The receptor's source is a woman aged 55-69 years with Graves' ophthalmopathy. The sequenced material came from blood.

CDR3 in DNA: TGCAGTGCTAAACCGGCAGCGGACTATGGCTACACCTTC. It is translated as CSAKPAADYGYTF. J is TRBJ1-2 and V is TRBV20-1, with D uncertain. V shed 4 bases and J shed 3 bases, with 12 bases lying between them. CDR1 and CDR2 (germline): DFQATT, SNEGSKA (reference sequence). The length of the CDR3 is 13 residues.